This TCR beta chain was retrieved from a study of shared clonotypes between healthy human individuals. It was CD45RO-negative cells, positively selected for CCR7, that made up naive CD8 cells, with terminally differentiated effector memory CD45RA+ cells excluded. Only in-frame clones appear in the TCRdb table, and some are missing; sequencing was by immunoSEQ multiplex PCR. The table lists hundreds of thousands of clones, about 95% of them singletons. The length of the CDR3 is 13 residues. Germline CDR1 MNHEY, CDR2 SVGAGI. J lost 3 bases, V lost 5 bases, and 3 bases had no gene match. Sequencing used naive CD8+ T cells sorted from blood. The receptor's source is a woman aged 25 to 39 in good health. The rearrangement uses TRBV6-5 and TRBJ1-2; 7 nucleotides agree with TRBD1. The CDR3 loop reads CASSKTGDYGYTF. CDR3 in DNA: TGTGCCAGCAGTAAAACAGGGGACTATGGCTACACCTTC.